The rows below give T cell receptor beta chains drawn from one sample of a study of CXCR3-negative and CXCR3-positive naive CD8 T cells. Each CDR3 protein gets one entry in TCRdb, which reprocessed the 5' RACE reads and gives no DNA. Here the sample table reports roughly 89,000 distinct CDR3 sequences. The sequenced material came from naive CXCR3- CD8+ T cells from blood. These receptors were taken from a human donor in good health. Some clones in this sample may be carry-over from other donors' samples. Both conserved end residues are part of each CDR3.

CDR3 protein: CASSLFTVETQYF
J gene: TRBJ2-5
V gene: TRBV7-6

CDR3 protein: CASSPAWGNTEAFF
J gene: TRBJ1-1
V gene: TRBV7-9

CDR3 protein: CSVPPGRGNGYTF
J gene: TRBJ1-2
V gene: TRBV29-1

CDR3 protein: CASSTGRNTEAFF
J gene: TRBJ1-1
V gene: TRBV2

CDR3 protein: CASSQEEGSSSYNEQFF
J gene: TRBJ2-1
V gene: TRBV3-1

CDR3 protein: CASSIRRDYEQYF
J gene: TRBJ2-7
V gene: TRBV11-3

CDR3 protein: CASGPGQLYNEQFF
J gene: TRBJ2-1
V gene: TRBV7-2

CDR3 protein: CSVLQGNQETQYF
J gene: TRBJ2-5
V gene: TRBV29-1

CDR3 protein: CASSQSRDYTF
J gene: TRBJ1-2
V gene: TRBV7-9

CDR3 protein: CASSLGPGSETGELFF
J gene: TRBJ2-2
V gene: TRBV7-3